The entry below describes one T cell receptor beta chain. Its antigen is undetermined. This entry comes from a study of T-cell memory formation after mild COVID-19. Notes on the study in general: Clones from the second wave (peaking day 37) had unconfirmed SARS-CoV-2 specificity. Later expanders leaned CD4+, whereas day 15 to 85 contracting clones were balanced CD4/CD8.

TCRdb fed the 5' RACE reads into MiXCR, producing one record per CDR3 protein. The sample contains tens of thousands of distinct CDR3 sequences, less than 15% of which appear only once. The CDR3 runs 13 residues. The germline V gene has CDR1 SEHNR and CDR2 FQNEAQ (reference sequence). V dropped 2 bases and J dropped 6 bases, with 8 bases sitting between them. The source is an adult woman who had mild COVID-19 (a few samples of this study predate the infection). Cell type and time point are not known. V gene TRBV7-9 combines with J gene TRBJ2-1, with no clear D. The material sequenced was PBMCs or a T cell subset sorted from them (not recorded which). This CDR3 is CASSLSQRNEQFF. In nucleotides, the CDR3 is TGTGCCAGCAGCTTAAGTCAGCGCAATGAGCAGTTCTTC.